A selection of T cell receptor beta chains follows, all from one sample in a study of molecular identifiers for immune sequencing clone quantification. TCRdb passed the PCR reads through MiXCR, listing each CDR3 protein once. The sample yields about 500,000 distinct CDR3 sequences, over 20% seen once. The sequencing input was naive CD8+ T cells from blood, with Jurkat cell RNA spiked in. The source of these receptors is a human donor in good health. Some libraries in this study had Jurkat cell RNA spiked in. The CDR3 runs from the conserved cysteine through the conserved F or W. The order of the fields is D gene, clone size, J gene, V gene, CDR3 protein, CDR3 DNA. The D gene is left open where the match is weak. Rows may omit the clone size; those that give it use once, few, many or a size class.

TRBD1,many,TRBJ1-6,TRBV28,CASSDDRGLNSPLHF,TGTGCCAGCAGTGATGACAGGGGCCTTAATTCACCCCTCCACTTT
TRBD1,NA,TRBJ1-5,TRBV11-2,CASSAGTGSNQPQHF,TGTGCCAGCAGCGCCGGGACAGGTAGCAATCAGCCCCAGCATTTT
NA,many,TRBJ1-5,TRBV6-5,CASSYSNSPFQPQHF,TGTGCCAGCAGTTACTCGAACAGCCCATTTCAGCCCCAGCATTTT
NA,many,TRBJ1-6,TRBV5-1,CASSPDSNSPLHF,TGCGCCAGCAGCCCTGACAGTAATTCACCCCTCCACTTT
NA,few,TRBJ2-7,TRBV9,CASSVGWGPGYEQYF,TGTGCCAGCAGCGTAGGCTGGGGCCCAGGTTACGAGCAGTACTTC
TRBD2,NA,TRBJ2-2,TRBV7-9,CASSIKGLAGGPTGELFF,TGTGCCAGCAGTATCAAGGGACTAGCGGGAGGGCCGACCGGGGAGCTGTTTTTT
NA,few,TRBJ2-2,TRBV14,CASSQVHRANTGELFF,TGTGCCAGCAGCCAAGTGCACAGGGCGAACACCGGGGAGCTGTTTTTT
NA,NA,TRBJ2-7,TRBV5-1,CASSLGGDGAYEQYF,TGCGCCAGCAGCCTCGGAGGGGACGGTGCCTACGAGCAGTACTTC
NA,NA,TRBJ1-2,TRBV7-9,CASSLAIAGYGYTF,TGTGCCAGCAGCTTAGCGATTGCAGGCTATGGCTACACCTTC
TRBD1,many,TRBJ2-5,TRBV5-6,CASSLVTGIGETQYF,TGTGCCAGCAGCTTGGTGACAGGGATAGGAGAGACCCAGTACTTC
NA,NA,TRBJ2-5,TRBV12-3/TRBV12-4,CVSSNPQKEEETQYF,TGTGTCAGCAGTAACCCCCAAAAGGAAGAAGAGACCCAGTACTTC
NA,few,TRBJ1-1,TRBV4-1,CASSQAITANTEAFF,TGCGCCAGCAGCCAAGCGATCACAGCAAACACTGAAGCTTTCTTT
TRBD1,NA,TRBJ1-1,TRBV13,CASSLEGQGRTEAFF,TGTGCCAGCAGCTTAGAGGGACAGGGAAGGACTGAAGCTTTCTTT
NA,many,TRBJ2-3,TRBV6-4,CASSGGPTDTQYF,TGTGCCAGCAGTGGGGGGCCCACAGATACGCAGTATTTT
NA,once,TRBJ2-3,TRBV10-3,CAISEGGTGRTDTQCF,TGTGCCATCAGTGAAGGGGGAACAGGGCGCACAGATACGCAGTGTTTT
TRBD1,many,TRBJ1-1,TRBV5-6,CASSLYRGQMNTEAFF,TGTGCCAGCAGCTTGTACAGGGGGCAGATGAACACTGAAGCTTTCTTT
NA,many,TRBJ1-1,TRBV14,CASSQYGGRTEAFF,TGTGCCAGCAGCCAATACGGGGGGCGGACTGAAGCTTTCTTT
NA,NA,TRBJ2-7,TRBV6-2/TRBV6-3,CASSKETSTIYEQYF,TGTGCCAGCAGTAAGGAGACTAGTACCATCTACGAGCAGTACTTC
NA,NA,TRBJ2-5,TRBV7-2,CASSLVGGAKMGETQYF,TGTGCCAGCAGCTTAGTTGGGGGGGCCAAGATGGGAGAGACCCAGTACTTC
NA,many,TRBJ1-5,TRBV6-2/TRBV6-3,CASEGTASNQPQHF,TGTGCCAGCGAGGGCACGGCAAGCAATCAGCCCCAGCATTTT
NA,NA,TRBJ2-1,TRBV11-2,CASSLQGLLSSYNEQFF,TGTGCCAGCAGTTTGCAGGGGCTCCTTAGCTCCTACAATGAGCAGTTCTTC
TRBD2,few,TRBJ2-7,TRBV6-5,CASSLSGGACEQYF,TGTGCCAGCAGTCTTAGCGGGGGAGCGTGCGAGCAGTACTTC
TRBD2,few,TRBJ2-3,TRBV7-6,CASSLVYSGGTADTQYF,TGTGCCAGCAGCTTAGTCTATAGCGGGGGGACAGCAGATACGCAGTATTTT
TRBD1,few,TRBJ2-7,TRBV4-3,CASSQDRTGSSYEQYF,TGCGCCAGCAGCCAGGATAGGACAGGGAGCTCCTACGAGCAGTACTTC
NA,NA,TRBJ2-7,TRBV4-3,CASSPGRWETGEQYF,TGCGCCAGCAGCCCAGGTCGGTGGGAGACTGGCGAGCAGTACTTC
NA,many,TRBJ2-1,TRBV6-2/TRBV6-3,CASGASSYNEQFF,TGTGCCTCCGGGGCCTCCTCCTACAATGAGCAGTTCTTC
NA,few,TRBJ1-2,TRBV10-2,CASRKEGVYGYTF,TGCGCCAGCAGGAAGGAGGGAGTCTATGGCTACACCTTC
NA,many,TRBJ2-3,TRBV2,CASSEIVDTQYF,TGTGCCAGCAGTGAAATCGTGGATACGCAGTATTTT
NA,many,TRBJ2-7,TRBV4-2,CASSPSIGNEQYF,TGTGCCAGCAGCCCGTCAATCGGGAACGAGCAGTACTTC
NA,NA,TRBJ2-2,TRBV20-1,CSASGPGPNTGELFF,TGCAGTGCCAGCGGACCAGGGCCGAACACCGGGGAGCTGTTTTTT
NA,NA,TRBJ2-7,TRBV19,CASSIVGGTSLTEQYF,TGTGCCAGTAGTATAGTTGGAGGAACTAGTTTGACCGAGCAGTACTTC
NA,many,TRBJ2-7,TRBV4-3,CASSQRDRSYEQYF,TGCGCCAGCAGCCAAAGGGACCGCTCCTACGAGCAGTACTTC
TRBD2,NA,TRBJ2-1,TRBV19,CASSMAGGPHNEQFF,TGTGCCAGTAGTATGGCGGGAGGGCCCCACAATGAGCAGTTCTTC
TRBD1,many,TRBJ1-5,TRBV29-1,CSVEVEGASQPQHF,TGCAGCGTTGAAGTGGAGGGGGCAAGTCAGCCCCAGCATTTT
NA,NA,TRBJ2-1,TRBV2,CAGSEVGSSYNEQFF,TGTGCCGGCAGTGAAGTAGGGAGCTCCTACAATGAGCAGTTCTTC
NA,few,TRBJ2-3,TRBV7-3,CASSLGNMDTQYF,TGTGCCAGCAGCTTAGGTAATATGGATACGCAGTATTTT
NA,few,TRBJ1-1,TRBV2,CATQRGEAFF,TGTGCAACCCAACGGGGTGAAGCTTTCTTT
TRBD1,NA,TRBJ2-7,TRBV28,CASRASTGAYEQYF,TGTGCCAGCAGAGCTAGCACAGGGGCCTACGAGCAGTACTTC
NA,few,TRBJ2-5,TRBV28,CASRRQGGQETQYF,TGTGCCAGCAGACGCCAGGGAGGCCAAGAGACCCAGTACTTC
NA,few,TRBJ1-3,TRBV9,CASSPFGGNTIYF,TGTGCCAGCAGCCCGTTTGGAGGAAACACCATATATTTT
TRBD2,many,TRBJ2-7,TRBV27,CASSLSAAGGEQYF,TGTGCCAGCAGTTTATCGGCGGCGGGGGGCGAGCAGTACTTC
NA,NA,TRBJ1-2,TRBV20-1,CSARDLLDRISGYTF,TGCAGTGCTAGAGATCTACTAGACAGAATCTCTGGCTACACCTTC
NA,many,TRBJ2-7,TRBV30,CAWSVVGMSYEQYF,TGTGCCTGGAGTGTAGTAGGGATGTCCTACGAGCAGTACTTC
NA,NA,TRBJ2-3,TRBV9,CASSVVDSSTDTQYF,TGTGCCAGCAGCGTAGTAGACTCTTCCACAGATACGCAGTATTTT
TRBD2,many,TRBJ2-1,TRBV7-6,CASSISGGTSNEQFF,TGTGCCAGCAGCATTAGCGGGGGGACCAGCAATGAGCAGTTCTTC
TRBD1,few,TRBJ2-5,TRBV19,CASSMGTESETQYF,TGTGCCAGTAGTATGGGGACAGAGAGTGAGACCCAGTACTTC
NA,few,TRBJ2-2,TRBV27,CASSALSPRDTGELFF,TGTGCCAGCAGTGCCCTCTCCCCCAGGGACACCGGGGAGCTGTTTTTT
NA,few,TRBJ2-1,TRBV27,CASSPQGTEQFF,TGTGCCAGCAGTCCCCAGGGGACTGAGCAGTTCTTC